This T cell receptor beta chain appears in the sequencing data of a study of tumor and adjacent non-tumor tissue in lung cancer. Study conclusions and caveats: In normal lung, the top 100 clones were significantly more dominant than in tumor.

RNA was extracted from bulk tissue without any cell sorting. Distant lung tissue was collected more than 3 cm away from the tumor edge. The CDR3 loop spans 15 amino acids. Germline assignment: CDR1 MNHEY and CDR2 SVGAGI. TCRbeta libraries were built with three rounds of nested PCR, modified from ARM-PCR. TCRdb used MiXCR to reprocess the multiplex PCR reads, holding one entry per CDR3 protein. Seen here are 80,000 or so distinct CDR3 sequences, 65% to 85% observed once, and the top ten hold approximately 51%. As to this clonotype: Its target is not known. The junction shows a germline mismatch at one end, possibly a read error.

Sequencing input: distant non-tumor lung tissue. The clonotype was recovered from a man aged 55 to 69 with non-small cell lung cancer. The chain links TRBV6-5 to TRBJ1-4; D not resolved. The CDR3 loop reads CARSYSRTEVEKLFF. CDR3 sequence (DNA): TGTGCCAGAAGTTACTCGAGGACGGAGGTAGAAAAACTGTTTTTT.